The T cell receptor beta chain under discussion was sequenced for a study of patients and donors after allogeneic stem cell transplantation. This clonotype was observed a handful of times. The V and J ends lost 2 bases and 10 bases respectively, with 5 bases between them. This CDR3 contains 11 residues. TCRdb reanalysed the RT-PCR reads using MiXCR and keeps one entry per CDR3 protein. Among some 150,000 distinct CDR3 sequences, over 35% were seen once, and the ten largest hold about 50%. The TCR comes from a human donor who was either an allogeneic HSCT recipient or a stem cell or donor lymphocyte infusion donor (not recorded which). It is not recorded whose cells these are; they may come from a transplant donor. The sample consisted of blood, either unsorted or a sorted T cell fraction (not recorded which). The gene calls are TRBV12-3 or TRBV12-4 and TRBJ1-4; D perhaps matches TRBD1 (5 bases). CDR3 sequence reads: CASSLRGKLFF. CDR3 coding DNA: TGTGCCAGCAGTTTAAGGGGAAAACTGTTTTTT.